Below, 8 T cell receptor beta chains from the same sample are listed, as sequenced in a study of blood T cell repertoires in COVID-19. Generated by immunoSEQ multiplex PCR, the TCRdb table keeps only in-frame clones and is missing some. Counted here are 150,000 to 200,000 clones, approximately 80% occurring once; the ten biggest clones make up 22%. The sequenced material came from peripheral blood. The origin of the receptors is a woman of 80 years or more with acute or convalescent COVID-19.

This clone was recorded only once. The V and J genes are TRBV9 and TRBJ2-3, with 9 bases lining up with TRBD2. With 4 bases clipped from V and 4 bases from J, the junction kept 7 bases outside the gene matches. CDR1 and CDR2 from the germline V gene are SGDLS and YYNGEE. This CDR3 is built from 15 residues. The CDR3 DNA follows: TGTGCCAGCAGCTTTAGCGGGAGAAGGTCAGATACGCAGTATTTT. It translates to CASSFSGRRSDTQYF.

The chain joins TRBV5-6 to TRBJ2-1; TRBD2 aligns across 8 bases. This CDR3 has 15 residues. Trimming cost V 4 bases and J 4 bases; bases outside gene matches: 7. Germline assignment: CDR1 SGHDT and CDR2 YYEEEE. The CDR3 DNA follows: TGTGCCAGCAGCCCCGGGACTAGGGGTTACAATGAGCAGTTCTTC. Protein product: CASSPGTRGYNEQFF.

This chain uses TRBV3-1 (or the pseudogene TRBV3-2) with TRBJ2-1; unclear D gene. V lost 0 bases and J lost 4, with 10 bases in between. The length of the CDR3 is 15 residues. From germline, CDR1 is LGHDT and CDR2 YNNKEL (reference sequence). DNA for the CDR3: TGTGCCAGCAGCCAAGATAGTGGTTCTTACAATGAGCAGTTCTTC. It specifies CASSQDSGSYNEQFF.

The V and J genes are TRBV11-3 and TRBJ1-1; D might be TRBD1 (6 bases). The CDR3 runs to 13 residues. CDR1 and CDR2 (germline): SGHNT, YENEEA. V was cut by 5 bases and J by 1 base, with 8 bases left in between. CDR3 in DNA: TGTGCCAGCAGCGCGACAGGGAACACTGAAGCTTTCTTT. Translation: CASSATGNTEAFF.

The CDR3 spells CASSQGLEVAEQYF. CDR3 sequence (DNA): TGTGCCAGCAGCCAAGGCCTAGAGGTGGCGGAGCAGTACTTC. The chain is built from TRBV3-1 (or the pseudogene TRBV3-2) and TRBJ2-7; no firm D call. CDR1 LGHDT and CDR2 YNNKEL come from the germline V gene (reference sequence). The V end lost 1 base, the J end lost 7 bases, and 14 bases lay between the germline ends. The CDR3 is 14 amino acids.

The chain couples TRBV5-4 to TRBJ1-2, with D tentatively TRBD1 (5 bases). The length of the CDR3 is 17 residues. V was pared by 0 bases and J by 5 bases, with 20 bases between. The germline V gene encodes CDR1 SGHNT and CDR2 YYREEE (reference sequence). The CDR3 reads CASSLGLGTREGYGYTF. In DNA, the CDR3 is TGTGCCAGCAGCTTGGGCCTTGGGACTCGGGAGGGGTATGGCTACACCTTC.

The chain has TRBV19 and TRBJ2-7; 8 positions agree with TRBD2. The CDR3 runs 14 residues. V was clipped by 3 bases and J by 3 bases; unmatched bases: 4. Germline V gene data show CDR1 as LNHDA and CDR2 as SQIVND (reference sequence). The CDR3 sequence: CASSISGDYYEQYF. The CDR3 DNA sequence: TGTGCCAGTAGTATTAGCGGGGACTACTACGAGCAGTACTTC. The variable domain in full, completed from reference TRBV19 and TRBJ2-7, reads DGGITQSPKYLFRKEGQNVTLSCEQNLNHDAMYWYRQDPGQGLRLIYYSQIVNDFQKGDIAEGYSVSREKKESFPLTVTSAQKNPTAFYLCASSISGDYYEQYFGPGTRLTVT.

This clone has just one count. This chain uses TRBV7-9 with TRBJ2-3; 12 bases agree with TRBD2. Germline trimming cut 2 bases from V and 6 bases from J; bases unmatched to any gene: 15. The CDR3 totals 19 residues. Germline lookup yields CDR1 SEHNR and CDR2 FQNEAQ (reference sequence). The CDR3 reads CASSLMRLAGVGGKDTQYF. The CDR3 region has the DNA TGTGCCAGCAGCTTAATGCGACTAGCGGGAGTTGGGGGAAAGGATACGCAGTATTTT.